Shown below are 23 T cell receptor beta chains from a single sample sequenced in a study of T cell responses to AZD1222 COVID-19 vaccine. The data were produced by immunoSEQ multiplex PCR, yet TCRdb's version contains in-frame clones alone and is incomplete. This table has about 140,000 clones, approximately 90% appearing once. Material: peripheral blood, obtained 28 days after the second AZD1222 dose. These receptors all stem from an adult who received the AZD1222 COVID-19 vaccine.

V and J are TRBV5-1 and TRBJ1-1; TRBD1 aligns across 8 bases. The CDR3 runs 13 residues. CDR1 and CDR2 (germline): SGHRS, YFSETQ. Losses at the gene ends were 7 bases for V and 1 base for J; bases not matched to a gene: 3. CDR3 residues: CASGQGANTEAFF. For the CDR3, the DNA is TGCGCCAGCGGCCAGGGGGCGAACACTGAAGCTTTCTTT.

The chain employs TRBV6-6 and TRBJ2-7, with 7 bases aligning to TRBD1. V was clipped by 4 bases and J by 2 bases; unmatched bases: 8. Per the germline V gene, CDR1 is MNHNY and CDR2 is SVGAGI (reference sequence). CDR3 length: 15 amino acids. In DNA form, the CDR3 reads TGTGCCAGCAGTTCCGGGACAGTGAGGGCCTACGAGCAGTACTTC. This gives the protein CASSSGTVRAYEQYF.

The V call is TRBV29-1, the J call TRBJ2-1; D perhaps matches TRBD2 (7 bases). The CDR3 is 14 amino acids. Germline-derived CDR1 and CDR2 are SQVTM and ANQGSEA. Trimming removed 2 bases at V and 3 bases at J, with 11 bases between. CDR3 coding DNA: TGCAGCGTTGAACCAGCGGGACACTACAATGAGCAGTTCTTC. Amino acids: CSVEPAGHYNEQFF.

This clone was seen only a few times. J is TRBJ2-4 and V is TRBV15; 11 bases align to TRBD2. V shed 4 bases and J 7 bases; nucleotides not matched to a gene: 3. In germline, CDR1 is LNHNV, CDR2 YYDKDF (reference sequence). This CDR3 comprises 14 residues. This CDR3 reads CATSTGLAANIQYF. The CDR3 DNA reads TGTGCCACCAGCACGGGACTAGCGGCGAACATTCAGTACTTC.

This clone was seen a few times. V and J are TRBV6-5 and TRBJ2-1; 7 bases agree with TRBD2. Trimming removed 6 bases from V and 2 bases from J; junction bases left unmatched: 7. The CDR3 has 15 residues. CDR1 is MNHEY and CDR2 is SVGAGI in the germline V gene. CDR3 sequence: CASRVLRGAYNEQFF. DNA for the CDR3: TGTGCCAGCAGAGTCCTTCGGGGGGCCTACAATGAGCAGTTCTTC.

The chain carries TRBV3-1 (or the pseudogene TRBV3-2) and TRBJ1-2; D is uncertain. CDR1 LGHDT and CDR2 YNNKEL come from the germline V gene (reference sequence). Trimming cost V 3 bases and J 0 bases, with 14 bases left between them. The CDR3 is 16 amino acids. CDR3 nucleotides: TGTGCCAGCAGCCAGGGGAACCCACAAGCTAACTATGGCTACACCTTC. This codes for CASSQGNPQANYGYTF.

The V and J genes are TRBV9 and TRBJ2-1, with TRBD1 matching over 10 bases. The CDR3 runs 14 residues. The V gene's germline CDR1 is SGDLS and CDR2 YYNGEE. J gave up 9 bases and V 4 bases, and 7 bases lay outside the gene matches. CDR3 DNA: TGTGCCAGCAGCTTAGGGACAGGGGTTCGTGAGCAGTTCTTC. Its protein product is CASSLGTGVREQFF.

The J gene is TRBJ1-2, the V gene TRBV12-3 or TRBV12-4; TRBD1 matches at 7 bases. The J segment lost 4 bases and the V segment lost 6 bases, leaving 5 bases of the junction unmatched. This CDR3 comprises 13 residues. CDR3 loop: CASSRTGVYGYTF. CDR3 DNA sequence: TGTGCCAGCAGCCGTACAGGGGTCTATGGCTACACCTTC.

V and J are TRBV19 and TRBJ1-5; D call uncertain. Trimming took 9 bases from V and 3 from J, leaving 12 bases between them. Germline loops: CDR1 LNHDA, CDR2 SQIVND (reference sequence). There are 13 residues in the CDR3. The DNA for the CDR3 is TGTGCCAGCGAGCCAGAGAACAATCAGCCCCAGCATTTT. This sequence encodes CASEPENNQPQHF.

This chain joins TRBV5-1 and TRBJ2-1; 10 bases agree with TRBD2. Trimming removed 2 bases from V and 7 bases from J; junction bases left unmatched: 9. The CDR3 loop spans 16 amino acids. Germline V gene data show CDR1 as SGHRS and CDR2 as YFSETQ. This CDR3 is CASSLRAGGLGNEQFF. Written as DNA, the CDR3 is TGCGCCAGCAGCTTACGAGCGGGGGGGCTAGGAAATGAGCAGTTCTTC.

This chain uses TRBV4-2 with TRBJ1-2; D is perhaps TRBD1 (6 bases). Germline assignment: CDR1 LGHNA and CDR2 YNFKEQ. The CDR3 contains 16 residues. The V gene lost 0 bases and the J gene lost 6 bases, with 17 bases spanning the gap. This CDR3 is CASSQDLPGRGDGYTF. The CDR3 coding sequence is TGTGCCAGCAGCCAAGATCTGCCGGGCAGGGGAGATGGCTACACCTTC.

The V gene is TRBV5-1, the J gene TRBJ1-1; no firm D call. Trimming pared 4 bases from V and 0 bases from J, leaving 13 bases between. CDR3 size: 15 residues. Per germline, CDR1 SGHRS and CDR2 YFSETQ. CDR3 sequence reads: CASSLLQSMNTEAFF. CDR3 DNA sequence: TGCGCCAGCAGCCTATTACAGAGCATGAACACTGAAGCTTTCTTT.

V gene TRBV5-1 combines with J gene TRBJ2-7, with D perhaps given as TRBD1 or TRBD2 (6 bases each). Trimming left V 7 bases short and J 5 bases short, with 19 bases between. Germline CDR1 reads SGHRS; CDR2 reads YFSETQ. This CDR3 region has 14 residues. CDR3 amino acids: CASASGGRFNEQYF. DNA for the CDR3: TGCGCCAGCGCGTCTGGGGGGCGCTTTAACGAGCAGTACTTC.

This chain links TRBV19 with TRBJ1-6, with D uncertain. V was shortened by 6 bases and J by 7 bases, with 13 bases between the two germline ends. Looked up from germline, CDR1 is LNHDA and CDR2 is SQIVND (reference sequence). The CDR3 runs to 14 residues. In DNA, the CDR3 is TGTGCCAGTAGAATACCGGGCCTAAATTCACCCCTCCACTTT. Translating gives CASRIPGLNSPLHF.

The gene calls are TRBV19 and TRBJ2-3; D is possibly TRBD1 or TRBD2 (5 bases each). This CDR3 has 12 amino acids. Per germline, CDR1 LNHDA and CDR2 SQIVND (reference sequence). Trimming pared 7 bases from V and 1 base from J, leaving 6 bases between. The CDR3 loop reads CASTGRTDTQYF. CDR3 nucleotide sequence: TGTGCCAGTACGGGGCGCACAGATACGCAGTATTTT.

The J gene is TRBJ2-7, the V gene TRBV14, with D possibly TRBD2 on 6 matching bases. V was shortened by 2 bases and J by 6 bases, with 17 bases between the two germline ends. The CDR3 runs 15 residues. Germline V gene lookup returns CDR1 SGHDN and CDR2 FVKESK. The CDR3 loop is CASSQWEVAPGEQYF. CDR3 bases: TGTGCCAGCAGCCAATGGGAGGTTGCACCGGGCGAGCAGTACTTC.

The V call is TRBV27, the J call TRBJ1-2; a possible D gene is TRBD1 (5 bases). In germline, CDR1 is MNHEY, CDR2 SMNVEV (reference sequence). This CDR3 comprises 15 residues. Trimming cost V 3 bases and J 4 bases, with 15 bases left between them. The CDR3 DNA reads TGTGCCAGCAGTTTTGGGTCCCAGGGCCTCTATGGCTACACCTTC. It translates to CASSFGSQGLYGYTF.

This clone was seen only once. The J gene is TRBJ2-1, the V gene TRBV7-3; D is uncertain. Germline lookup yields CDR1 SGHTA and CDR2 FQGTGA. The CDR3 extends over 14 amino acids. Trimming took off 3 bases at V and 5 bases at J, with 11 bases between the two ends. DNA of the CDR3: TGTGCCAGCAGCTTGCCTGGTGGGGACAATGAGCAGTTCTTC. Residues: CASSLPGGDNEQFF.

V and J are TRBV12-3 or TRBV12-4 and TRBJ1-1; D gene uncertain. The CDR3 runs to 13 residues. V lost 1 base, J lost 4 bases, and 7 bases lay in between. CDR3 bases: TGTGCCAGCAGTTTAGAGCCCAGCACTGAAGCTTTCTTT. Translating gives CASSLEPSTEAFF.

V is TRBV2 and J is TRBJ2-3; D may be TRBD1 or TRBD2 (5 bases each). Trimming pared 7 bases from V and 4 bases from J, leaving 18 bases between. The CDR3 spans 15 residues. Germline assignment: CDR1 SNHLY and CDR2 FYNNEI. The CDR3 region has the DNA TGTGCCAGCAATAGGGACGGGCAAAGATCAGATACGCAGTATTTT. Its translation is CASNRDGQRSDTQYF.

The rearrangement links TRBV16 to TRBJ1-1, with TRBD1 matching over 7 bases. The CDR3 covers 15 residues. The junction had 3 bases not matched to a gene; V was cut back by 0 bases and J by 2 bases. Per germline, CDR1 KGHSY and CDR2 FQNENV. CDR3 sequence: CASSQSLGGNTEAFF. DNA of the CDR3: TGTGCCAGCAGCCAATCGTTAGGGGGCAACACTGAAGCTTTCTTT.

Points on this clone: The same CDR3 is also encoded by other DNA sequences in this sample. The gene calls are TRBV6-2 or TRBV6-3 and TRBJ1-1; weak D call: TRBD1 (6 bases). The CDR3 loop spans 13 amino acids. V was trimmed by 0 bases and J by 4 bases, leaving 6 bases between them. Germline CDR1 reads MNHEY; CDR2 reads SVGEGT. This chain's CDR3 is CASSYSGGTEAFF. CDR3 in DNA: TGTGCCAGCAGTTACTCAGGGGGCACTGAAGCTTTCTTT.

V is TRBV2 and J is TRBJ2-3; no clear D. The CDR3 runs 14 residues. Trimming pared 4 bases from V and 0 bases from J, leaving 8 bases between. CDR1 SNHLY and CDR2 FYNNEI come from the germline V gene. DNA of the CDR3: TGTGCCAGCAGTGTGGCCTTTAGCACAGATACGCAGTATTTT. Protein: CASSVAFSTDTQYF.